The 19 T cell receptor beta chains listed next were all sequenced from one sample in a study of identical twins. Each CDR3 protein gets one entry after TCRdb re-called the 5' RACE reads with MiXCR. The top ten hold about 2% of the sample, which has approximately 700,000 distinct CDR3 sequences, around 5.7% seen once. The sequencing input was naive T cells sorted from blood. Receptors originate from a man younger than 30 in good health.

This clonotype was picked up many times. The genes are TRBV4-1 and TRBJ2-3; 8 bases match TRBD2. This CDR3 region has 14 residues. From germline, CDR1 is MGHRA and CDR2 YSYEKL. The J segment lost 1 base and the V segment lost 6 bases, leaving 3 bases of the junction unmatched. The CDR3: CASRTSVRTDTQYF. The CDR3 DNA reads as TGCGCCAGCAGGACTAGCGTCCGCACAGATACGCAGTATTTT.

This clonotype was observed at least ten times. Here the CDR3 reads CSALALTGELFF. The CDR3 nucleotides read TGCAGTGCCCTAGCTCTCACCGGGGAGCTGTTTTTT. V usage is TRBV20-1 and J usage is TRBJ2-2; D is possibly TRBD2 (5 bases). The CDR3 totals 12 residues. CDR1 DFQATT and CDR2 SNEGSKA come from the germline V gene (reference sequence). Trimming took off 6 bases at V and 4 bases at J, with 9 bases between the two ends.

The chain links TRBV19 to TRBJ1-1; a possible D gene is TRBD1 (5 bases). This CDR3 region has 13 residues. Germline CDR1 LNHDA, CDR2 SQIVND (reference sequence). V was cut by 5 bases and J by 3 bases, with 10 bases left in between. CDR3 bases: TGTGCCAGTAGTGACAGCATCCACACTGAAGCTTTCTTT. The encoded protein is CASSDSIHTEAFF.

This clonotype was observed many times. The CDR3 nucleotides read TGTGCCAGCAGTTACCATTGGGGGAACACTGAAGCTTTCTTT. Translating gives CASSYHWGNTEAFF. The chain is built from TRBV12-3 or TRBV12-4 and TRBJ1-1; D unresolved. The ends were cut back, 4 bases at V and 1 base at J, with 10 bases in the middle. The CDR3 has 14 amino acids.

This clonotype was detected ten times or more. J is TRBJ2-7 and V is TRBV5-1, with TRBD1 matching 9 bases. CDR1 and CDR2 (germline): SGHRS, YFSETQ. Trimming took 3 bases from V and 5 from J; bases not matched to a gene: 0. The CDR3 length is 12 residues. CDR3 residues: CASSWDRDEQYF. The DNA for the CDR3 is TGCGCCAGCAGCTGGGACAGGGACGAGCAGTACTTC.

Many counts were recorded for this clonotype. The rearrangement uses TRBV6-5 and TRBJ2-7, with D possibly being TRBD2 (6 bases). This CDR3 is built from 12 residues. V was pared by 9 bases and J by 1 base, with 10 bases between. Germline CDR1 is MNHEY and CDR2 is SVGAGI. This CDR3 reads CASGGSSYEQYF. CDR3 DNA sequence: TGTGCCAGTGGGGGGAGTTCCTACGAGCAGTACTTC.

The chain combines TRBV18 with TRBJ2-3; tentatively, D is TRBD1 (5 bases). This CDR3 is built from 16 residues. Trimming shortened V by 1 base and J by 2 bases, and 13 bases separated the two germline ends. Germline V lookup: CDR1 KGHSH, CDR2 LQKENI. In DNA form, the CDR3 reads TGTGCCAGCTCACCACGGTACTCGGACACCACAGATACGCAGTATTTT. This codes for CASSPRYSDTTDTQYF.

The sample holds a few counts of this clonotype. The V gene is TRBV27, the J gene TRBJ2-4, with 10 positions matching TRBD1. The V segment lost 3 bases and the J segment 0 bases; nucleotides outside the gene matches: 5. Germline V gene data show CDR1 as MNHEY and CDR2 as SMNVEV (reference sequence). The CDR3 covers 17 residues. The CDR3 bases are TGTGCCAGCAGTTTCCGGGGACAGGGGACAGCCAAAAACATTCAGTACTTC. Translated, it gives CASSFRGQGTAKNIQYF.

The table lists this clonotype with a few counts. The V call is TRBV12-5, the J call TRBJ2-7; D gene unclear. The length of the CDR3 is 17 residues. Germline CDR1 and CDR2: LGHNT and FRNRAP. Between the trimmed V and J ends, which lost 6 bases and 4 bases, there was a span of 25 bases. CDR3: CASGPPRTHRIGYEQYV. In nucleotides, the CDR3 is TGTGCTAGTGGCCCACCGCGGACCCACCGGATCGGATACGAGCAGTACGTC.

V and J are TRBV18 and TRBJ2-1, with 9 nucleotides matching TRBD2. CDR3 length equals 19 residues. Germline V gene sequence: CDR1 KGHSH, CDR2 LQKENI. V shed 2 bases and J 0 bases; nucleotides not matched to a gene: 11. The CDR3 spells CASSPGLAGPRSSYNEQFF. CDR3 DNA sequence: TGTGCCAGCTCACCAGGGCTAGCGGGACCTAGAAGCTCCTACAATGAGCAGTTCTTC. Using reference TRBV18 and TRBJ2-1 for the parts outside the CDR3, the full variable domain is NAGVMQNPRHLVRRRGQEARLRCSPMKGHSHVYWYRQLPEEGLKFMVYLQKENIIDESGMPKERFSAEFPKEGPSILRIQQVVRGDSAAYFCASSPGLAGPRSSYNEQFFGPGTRLTVL.

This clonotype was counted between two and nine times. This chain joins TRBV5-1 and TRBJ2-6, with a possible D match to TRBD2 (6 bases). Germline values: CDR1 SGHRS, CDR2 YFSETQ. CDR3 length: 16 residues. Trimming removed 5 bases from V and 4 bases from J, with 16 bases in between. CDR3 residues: CASREGEVAGANVLTF. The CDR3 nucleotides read TGCGCCAGCAGGGAGGGAGAGGTTGCAGGGGCCAACGTCCTGACTTTC.

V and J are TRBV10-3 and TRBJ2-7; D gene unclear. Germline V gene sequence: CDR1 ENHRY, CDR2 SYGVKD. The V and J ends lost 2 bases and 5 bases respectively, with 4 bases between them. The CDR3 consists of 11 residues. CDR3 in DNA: TGTGCCATCAGTGAGACCCACGAGCAGTACTTC. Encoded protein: CAISETHEQYF.

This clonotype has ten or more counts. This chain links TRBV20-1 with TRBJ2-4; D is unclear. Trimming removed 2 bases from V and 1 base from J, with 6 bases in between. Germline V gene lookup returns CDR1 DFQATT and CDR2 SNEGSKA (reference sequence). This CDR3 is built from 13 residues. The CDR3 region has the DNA TGCAGTGCTAGATACGAGGCCAAAAACATTCAGTACTTC. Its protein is CSARYEAKNIQYF.

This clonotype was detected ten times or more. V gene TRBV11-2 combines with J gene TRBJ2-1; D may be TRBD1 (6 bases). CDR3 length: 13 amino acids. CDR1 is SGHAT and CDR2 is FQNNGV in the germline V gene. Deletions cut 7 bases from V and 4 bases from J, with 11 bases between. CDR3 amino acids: CASMGHGYNEQFF. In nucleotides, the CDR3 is TGTGCCAGCATGGGACATGGATACAATGAGCAGTTCTTC.

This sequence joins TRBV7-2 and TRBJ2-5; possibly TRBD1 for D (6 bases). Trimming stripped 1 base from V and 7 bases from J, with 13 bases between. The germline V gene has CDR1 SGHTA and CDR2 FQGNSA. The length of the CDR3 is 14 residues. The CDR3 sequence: CASSLEQGIGTQYF. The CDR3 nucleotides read TGTGCCAGCAGCTTAGAACAGGGTATTGGGACCCAGTACTTC.

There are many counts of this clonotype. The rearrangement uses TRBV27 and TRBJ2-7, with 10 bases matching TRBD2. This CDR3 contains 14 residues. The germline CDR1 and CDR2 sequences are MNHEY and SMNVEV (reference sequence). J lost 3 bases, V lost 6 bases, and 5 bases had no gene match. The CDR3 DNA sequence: TGTGCCAGCAGCGTGGGGACTAGCGACTACGAGCAGTACTTC. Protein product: CASSVGTSDYEQYF.

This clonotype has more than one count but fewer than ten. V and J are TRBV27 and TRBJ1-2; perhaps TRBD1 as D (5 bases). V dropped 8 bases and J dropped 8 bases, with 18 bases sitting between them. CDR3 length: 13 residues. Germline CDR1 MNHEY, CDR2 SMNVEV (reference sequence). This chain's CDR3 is CASGAGRMVGYTF. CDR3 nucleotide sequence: TGTGCCAGCGGGGCAGGGCGGATGGTGGGCTACACCTTC.

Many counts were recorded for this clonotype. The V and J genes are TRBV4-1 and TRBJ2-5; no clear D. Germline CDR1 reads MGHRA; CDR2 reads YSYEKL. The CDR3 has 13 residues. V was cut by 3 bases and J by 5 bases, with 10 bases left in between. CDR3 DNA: TGCGCCAGCAGCCACAGGTCAATGGAGACCCAGTACTTC. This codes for CASSHRSMETQYF.

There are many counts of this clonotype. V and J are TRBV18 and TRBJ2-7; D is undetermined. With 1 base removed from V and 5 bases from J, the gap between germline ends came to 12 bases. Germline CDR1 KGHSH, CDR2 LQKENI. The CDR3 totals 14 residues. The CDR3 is CASSPRNWTDEQYV. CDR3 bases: TGTGCCAGCTCACCACGTAATTGGACCGACGAGCAGTACGTC.